Shown below are 22 T cell receptor beta chains from a single sample sequenced in a study of post-analysis software for immune sequencing data. Broader study findings: TRBV5-6, TRBV5-1 and TRBV20-1 belonged to a set of about 5 TRBV segments that were more frequent in patients than controls.

No antigen has been identified for these receptors. Carried by the TCR beta cDNA libraries were unique molecular identifiers. TCRdb fed the PCR reads into MiXCR, producing one record per CDR3 protein. The repertoire holds around 500,000 distinct CDR3 sequences, with 34% as singletons. The sample consisted of blood. These receptors were obtained from a girl aged 2-17 years with multiple sclerosis.

This clonotype has more than one count but fewer than ten. The rearrangement links TRBV12-3 or TRBV12-4 to TRBJ1-5; D uncertain. The CDR3 consists of 12 residues. Trimming left V 8 bases short and J 0 bases short, with 5 bases between. The CDR3 here is CASCYSNQPQHF. CDR3 DNA sequence: TGTGCCAGCTGCTATAGCAATCAGCCCCAGCATTTT.

V usage is TRBV5-1 and J usage is TRBJ2-1, with 11 bases lining up with TRBD1. With 5 bases clipped from V and 1 base from J, the junction kept 5 bases outside the gene matches. Germline loops: CDR1 SGHRS, CDR2 YFSETQ. CDR3 length: 16 residues. The CDR3 nucleotides are TGCGCCAGCAGAAGCGGACAGGGGGCATCCTACAATGAGCAGTTCTTC. Amino acids: CASRSGQGASYNEQFF.

V and J are TRBV4-2 and TRBJ2-7; D is perhaps TRBD2 (5 bases). CDR1 and CDR2 from the germline V gene are LGHNA and YNFKEQ. V was pared by 4 bases and J by 1 base, with 14 bases between. The CDR3 covers 15 residues. The DNA of the CDR3 is TGTGCCAGCAGCCGCCAGTCCGGGGATTCCTACGAGCAGTACTTC. It translates to CASSRQSGDSYEQYF.

The chain uses TRBV5-1 and TRBJ2-3, with 13 bases lining up with TRBD2. Looked up from germline, CDR1 is SGHRS and CDR2 is YFSETQ. The CDR3 contains 14 residues. The junction had 1 base not matched to a gene; V was cut back by 2 bases and J by 7 bases. The CDR3 protein is CASSFGTSGNTQYF. In nucleotides, the CDR3 is TGCGCCAGCAGCTTCGGGACTAGCGGGAATACGCAGTATTTT.

Regarding this clonotype: An end of the junction differs from the germline gene, which may be a read error. The CDR3 loop reads CACREDGLFF. CDR3 DNA: TGTGCCTGCAGAGAGGATGGACTGTTTTTT. V and J are TRBV7-9 and TRBJ1-4; D remains unclear. Germline V lookup: CDR1 SEHNR, CDR2 FQNEAQ (reference sequence). The CDR3 totals 10 residues.

This clonotype was counted only a few times. The chain has TRBV7-9 and TRBJ2-3; the D is unclear. Germline V gives CDR1 SEHNR, CDR2 FQNEAQ (reference sequence). V lost 2 bases and J lost 3, with 12 bases in between. The CDR3 extends over 15 amino acids. Here the CDR3 reads CASSLFNSATDTQYF. Written as DNA, the CDR3 is TGTGCCAGCAGCTTATTCAACTCGGCAACAGATACGCAGTATTTT.

This chain connects TRBV2 to TRBJ2-3, with D hard to call. Trimming shortened V by 6 bases and J by 2 bases, and 12 bases separated the two germline ends. The CDR3 spans 14 residues. Looked up from germline, CDR1 is SNHLY and CDR2 is FYNNEI. The chain's CDR3 is CASSYGDTTDTQYF. The CDR3 DNA reads TGTGCCAGCAGCTACGGCGATACCACAGATACGCAGTATTTT.

A remark on this clonotype: A read error may produce the germline difference seen at one junction end. The chain has TRBV20-1 and TRBJ2-1; 10 nucleotides align to TRBD2. The CDR3 is made up of 15 amino acids. The V gene's germline CDR1 is DFQATT and CDR2 SNEGSKA (reference sequence). The CDR3 region is CGAPQPSGGGNEQFF. The CDR3 DNA reads TGCGGTGCTCCACAGCCGAGCGGGGGGGGTAATGAGCAGTTCTTC.

This clonotype came up a few times. The rearrangement links TRBV20-1 to TRBJ1-6, with a possible D match to TRBD1 (6 bases). The germline CDR1 and CDR2 sequences are DFQATT and SNEGSKA (reference sequence). The V end lost 8 bases, the J end lost 10 bases, and 15 bases lay between the germline ends. The CDR3 has 12 residues. The DNA for the CDR3 is TGCAGTCAACTAGCAGGGGAATCACCCCTCCACTTT. This encodes CSQLAGESPLHF.

The rearrangement links TRBV6-5 to TRBJ1-4, with D hard to call. The germline V gene has CDR1 MNHEY and CDR2 SVGAGI. The CDR3 covers 17 residues. V lost 0 bases and J 0 bases, leaving 11 bases between the germline ends. CDR3 nucleotide sequence: TGTGCCAGCAGTTACTCCTTGAGGGTTCCAACTAATGAAAAACTGTTTTTT. Its protein is CASSYSLRVPTNEKLFF.

In this sample, this clonotype turned up a few times. The rearrangement uses TRBV7-3 and TRBJ1-6, with D unclear. The CDR3 is 14 residues long. V was clipped by 2 bases and J by 7 bases, with 9 bases between them. CDR1 is SGHTA, CDR2 FQGTGA, per germline. This CDR3 reads CASSLGLVNSPLHF. The CDR3 nucleotides are TGTGCCAGCAGCTTAGGGCTAGTGAATTCACCCCTCCACTTT.

The chain has TRBV5-6 and TRBJ1-1; 8 nucleotides line up with TRBD1. There are 14 residues in the CDR3. Germline values: CDR1 SGHDT, CDR2 YYEEEE. V gave up 4 bases and J gave up 0 bases; unmatched junction bases: 2. The CDR3, as DNA: TGTGCCAGCAGCCCAGGGGGCATGAACACTGAAGCTTTCTTT. Translated: CASSPGGMNTEAFF.

This clonotype has a count of ten or more. The chain has TRBV29-1 and TRBJ1-4; D call uncertain. Germline V lookup: CDR1 SQVTM, CDR2 ANQGSEA. The V end lost 4 bases, the J end lost 8 bases, and 11 bases lay between the germline ends. This CDR3 spans 12 amino acids. The CDR3 DNA sequence: TGCAGCGTTGGGAGGTCACGGGAAAAACTGTTTTTT. Its protein is CSVGRSREKLFF.

This clonotype was seen a few times. This chain links TRBV4-2 with TRBJ2-3; TRBD2 aligns across 10 bases. The germline gives CDR1 LGHNA, CDR2 YNFKEQ. The CDR3 extends over 17 amino acids. J lost 0 bases, V lost 0 bases, and 3 bases had no gene match. CDR3 DNA sequence: TGTGCCAGCAGCCAAGATATACTAGCGGGGAGCACAGATACGCAGTATTTT. Its translation is CASSQDILAGSTDTQYF.

V is TRBV12-3 or TRBV12-4 and J is TRBJ1-1; TRBD1 might be the D (6 bases). V was pared by 8 bases and J by 5 bases, with 15 bases between. The CDR3 has 13 amino acids. This chain's CDR3 is CASLQRGRTEAFF. CDR3 in DNA: TGTGCCAGCCTCCAGAGGGGGAGAACTGAAGCTTTCTTT.

This clonotype was found a few times. The J gene is TRBJ1-5, the V gene TRBV4-1; D remains ambiguous. The CDR3 is 16 residues long. Trimming shortened V by 1 base and J by 1 base, and 11 bases separated the two germline ends. Germline V gene lookup returns CDR1 MGHRA and CDR2 YSYEKL. The CDR3 protein is CASSQGFSGSNQPQHF. In DNA form, the CDR3 reads TGCGCCAGCAGCCAAGGTTTCTCGGGGAGCAATCAGCCCCAGCATTTT.

In this sample, this clonotype turned up a few times. The chain recombines TRBV24-1 with TRBJ2-4, with 8 bases fitting TRBD2. The last part of the DNA fits TRBJ2-7 better; the J call may be wrong. This CDR3 spans 15 amino acids. CDR1 and CDR2 from the germline V gene are KGHDR and SFDVKD. CDR3: CATRQQRGRYYEQYF. The CDR3 DNA follows: TGTGCCACCCGACAACAGCGGGGGCGCTACTACGAGCAGTACTTC.

The chain is built from TRBV29-1 and TRBJ1-2; D not certain. V gave up 5 bases and J gave up 0 bases, with 10 bases separating them. Per the germline V gene, CDR1 is SQVTM and CDR2 is ANQGSEA. The CDR3 has 13 amino acids. The CDR3 nucleotides read TGCAGCGTTCTTGGCGGCCCTAACTATGGCTACACCTTC. The encoded protein is CSVLGGPNYGYTF.

Only a few counts were recorded for this clonotype. This sequence joins TRBV5-1 and TRBJ2-6, with D tentatively TRBD1 (5 bases). Germline lookup yields CDR1 SGHRS and CDR2 YFSETQ. This CDR3 contains 15 residues. Trimming left V 7 bases short and J 0 bases short, with 11 bases between. As DNA, the CDR3 is TGCGCCAGCCAACAGGCGACCTCTGGGGCCAACGTCCTGACTTTC. Encoded protein: CASQQATSGANVLTF. Combining the CDR3 with reference TRBV5-1 and TRBJ2-6 gives the whole variable domain KAGVTQTPRYLIKTRGQQVTLSCSPISGHRSVSWYQQTPGQGLQFLFEYFSETQRNKGNFPGRFSGRQFSNSRSEMNVSTLELGDSALYLCASQQATSGANVLTFGAGSRLTVL.

Only a few counts were recorded for this clonotype. The genes are TRBV15 and TRBJ2-5; D gene uncertain. V gave up 0 bases and J gave up 2 bases, with 7 bases separating them. The CDR3 loop spans 14 amino acids. Germline V CDR1 and CDR2: LNHNV, YYDKDF (reference sequence). CDR3 sequence reads: CATSRDTAQETQYF. As DNA, the CDR3 is TGTGCCACCAGCAGAGATACCGCGCAAGAGACCCAGTACTTC.

This clonotype has just a few counts. J is TRBJ2-5 and V is TRBV5-1, with TRBD1 as a possible D gene (6 bases). Germline lookup yields CDR1 SGHRS and CDR2 YFSETQ. The ends were cut back, 4 bases at V and 3 bases at J, with 25 bases in the middle. The CDR3 runs to 18 residues. Here the CDR3 reads CASSIGFVSGQTKETQYF. In nucleotides, the CDR3 is TGCGCCAGCAGCATTGGGTTTGTCTCAGGACAGACAAAAGAGACCCAGTACTTC.

The V call is TRBV20-1, the J call TRBJ2-5, with 8 bases matching TRBD1. The CDR3 runs to 16 residues. Germline CDR1 reads DFQATT; CDR2 reads SNEGSKA (reference sequence). V was pared by 6 bases and J by 5 bases, with 17 bases of the junction left unmatched. CDR3 loop: CSATTGASYSGETQYF. In nucleotides, the CDR3 is TGCAGTGCCACGACAGGGGCGAGTTATAGTGGGGAGACCCAGTACTTC.